This TCR beta chain is from a study of blood T cells in healthy people across ages. Germline V gives CDR1 MNHEY, CDR2 SVGEGT. The CDR3 has 14 residues. With 5 bases removed from V and 5 bases from J, the gap between germline ends came to 15 bases. This clonotype was seen a handful of times. A second PCR, run for about 7 to 11 cycles, used a sample-barcoded 5' primer plus a J-beta primer mix. TCRdb redid the calling of the 5' RACE reads with MiXCR, one entry per CDR3 protein. This table holds around 870,000 distinct CDR3 sequences, around 28% found once. The TCR sequence derives from a woman older than 75 in good health. Material for sequencing was blood. This rearrangement joins TRBV6-2 or TRBV6-3 to TRBJ1-2; D remains ambiguous. This CDR3 is CASSSAGPKYGYTF. CDR3 sequence (DNA): TGTGCCAGCAGTAGCGCCGGGCCAAAGTATGGCTACACCTTC.